This record looks at one T cell receptor (beta chain) sequence and its context. This clonotype has at least ten counts. There is no known antigen for this receptor. No much larger clone is present one base from it, and per-base qualities are unavailable. cDNA synthesis used template-switch 5'RACE with a primer carrying a 10-nucleotide random unique molecular identifier tagging each TCR transcript. Every sequencing run covered 15-18 subjects and yielded more than 160 million TCR-beta sequences. Total RNA was extracted with the RNeasy kit. Using the KAPA Real-time Library Amplification kit, TCR-beta VDJ regions were amplified with primers for the TCR constant region and the 5'RACE anchor. A first PCR added sample indexes and Illumina adaptors, and a second PCR then raised library yield. After Ampure bead purification, the TCR product of roughly 650 bp was size-selected on a 2% E-gel SizeSelection system. Before pooling, libraries had their quality checked on a Bioanalyzer, their concentration measured with Qubit, and their quantity determined with the Kapa Library Quantification kit. An Illumina HiSeq 2500 was used to sequence the libraries paired-end at 2 x 150 bp. To increase sequence diversity, about 23-32% phiX was spiked into each library pool. Per the authors' processing: Quality-filtered reads were processed with the UMI-based MiGEC pipeline, which removed over 75% of raw TCR sequences during error correction. IMGT germline references were used for aligning VDJ genes, and each clonotype was defined as a unique CDR3 amino acid sequence together with its V-J genes. Clonal expansion, Shannon diversity and CDR3 relatedness (CalcPairwiseDistances, ClusterSamples) were evaluated with VDJtools, and phylogenetic trees were built with CLCbio workbench. Clones with at least 8 unique UMIs were defined as expanded, with this threshold being based on coefficient-of-variation modelling across technical triplicates. In-frame beta chains were kept once TCRdb had trimmed the public reads at Q25 with fastp and called clones with MiXCR. Identical CDR3 protein sequences are pooled into one entry, listed with their most common genes and DNA. These V and J calls rely on TCRdb rather than the paper's analysis. The sample table holds tens of thousands of distinct CDR3 sequences, of which 4.2% were seen once. The ten largest make up 2.9% of the sample.

The sample originates from a study of neurological immune-mediated disorders (dated by TCRdb to between 2018 and 2021). General notes on the study: Among the roughly 35 multiple sclerosis patients, 31 had relapsing-remitting MS and 3 had secondary progressive MS. Peripheral blood TCR-beta repertoires from HTLV-I-associated myelopathy (HAM/TSP) patients, multiple sclerosis patients and healthy controls were compared by UMI-based sequencing. Alongside PBMC samples, the set of approximately 100 TCR-beta libraries contained longitudinal samples, technical triplicates, and paired CD4+ and CD8+ T-cell subsets that had been sorted. Of the 65 to 70 subjects in the cohort, around 14 were HAM/TSP patients, around 35 were multiple sclerosis patients, and about 20 were healthy controls.

CDR1 and CDR2 (ENHRY, SYGVKD) derive from the germline V gene. Trimming takes 3 bases off V and 9 bases off J; junction bases not matched to a gene: 4. From the cysteine through the phenylalanine, the CDR3 covers 12 amino acids. CDR3 DNA only is kept here, 36 bases in frame from base 1. General conclusions and limits of the study: Across subjects, expanded clones never shared an identical CDR3 amino acid sequence, which suggests that the TCR-beta repertoires in every group were private. In a phylogenetic analysis, the repertoires of 18 out of 34 MS patients fell into a single cluster of related CDR3 sequences, pointing to a possible signature at the repertoire level. The MS cluster was not associated with any clinical or MRI features, and the authors stated that larger cohorts are needed. TCR clonal expansion was highest in HAM/TSP patients and lowest in MS patients, with MS patients falling below even healthy controls.

For the unsorted PBMC libraries, 2 million PBMCs were stored in RNAlater at -80 degrees C until RNA extraction and were used to generate the libraries. Multiple sclerosis patients were enrolled in a US clinical protocol under which disease progression was evaluated by magnetic resonance imaging. Peripheral blood was subjected to Ficoll-Hypaque density gradient centrifugation to isolate PBMCs, which were then cryopreserved in liquid nitrogen. The specimen was PBMCs. The TCR originated in a man between 50 and 59 years old with multiple sclerosis. The V and J genes are TRBV10-3 and TRBJ1-1; TRBD1 aligns with 7 central bases. The bases read TGTGCCATCAGTGATGAAAGGGGGCAAGCTTTCTTT. Its protein reads: CAISDERGQAFF.